This T cell receptor (beta chain) was sequenced in a study of blood T cell repertoires in COVID-19. Across the whole study: COVID-19 samples from acute and convalescent phases originated in the United States, Italy and Spain. PBMCs, B-cell-depleted T cells, or T cells provided the cDNA or gDNA that made up the material.

Per the study methods: Scientists estimated how many nucleated cells there were by amplifying reference gene primers. Measured with immunoSEQ multiplex PCR; TCRdb has only the in-frame clones, and not every one. D and trimming were read from the DNA, whereas the V and J calls and clone size are those reported in that table. The sample records fewer than 500,000 clones, approximately 86% being singletons. Clinical history reported by participants formed the basis on which cohorts were assigned. CDR3 length equals 12 residues. The V gene's germline CDR1 is SGHVS and CDR2 FNYEAQ. V shed 5 bases and J shed 7 bases, with 11 bases lying between them.

Sequenced: PBMCs or T cells enriched from blood (not recorded which). The rearrangement uses TRBV7-6 and TRBJ1-2; no clear D. The sequence came from a woman aged 18 to 35 who had recovered from COVID-19. The CDR3 here is CASSNQRSGYTF. CDR3 DNA sequence: TGTGCCAGCAGCAATCAGCGCTCTGGCTACACCTTC.